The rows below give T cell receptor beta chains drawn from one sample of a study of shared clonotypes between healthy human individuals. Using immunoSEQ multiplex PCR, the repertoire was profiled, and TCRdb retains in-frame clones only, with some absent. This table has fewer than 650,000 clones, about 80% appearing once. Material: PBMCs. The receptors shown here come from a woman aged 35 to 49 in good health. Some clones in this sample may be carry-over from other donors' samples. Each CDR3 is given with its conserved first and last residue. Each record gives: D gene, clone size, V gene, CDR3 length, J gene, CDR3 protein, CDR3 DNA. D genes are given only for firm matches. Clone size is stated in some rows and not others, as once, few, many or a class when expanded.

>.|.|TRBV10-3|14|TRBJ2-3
CAITGGRSGDTQYF
TGTGCCATCACTGGGGGGAGATCAGGAGATACGCAGTATTTT
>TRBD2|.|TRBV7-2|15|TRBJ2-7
CASSFASGRLYEQYF
TGTGCCAGCAGCTTTGCTAGCGGGAGACTCTACGAGCAGTACTTC
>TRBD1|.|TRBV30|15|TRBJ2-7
CAWSPRQGLSHEQYF
TGTGCCTGGAGTCCTAGACAGGGCTTGTCCCACGAGCAGTACTTC
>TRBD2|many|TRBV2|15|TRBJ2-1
CASRGSAGAGHEQFF
TGTGCCAGCAGAGGCTCGGCGGGAGCTGGGCATGAGCAGTTCTTC
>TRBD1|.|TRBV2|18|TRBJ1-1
CASNQGGQGGFMNTEAFF
TGTGCCAGCAACCAGGGGGGACAGGGTGGCTTTATGAACACTGAAGCTTTCTTT
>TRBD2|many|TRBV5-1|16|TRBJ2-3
CASSLERSGRGDTQYF
TGCGCCAGCAGCTTGGAACGTAGCGGGAGAGGGGATACGCAGTATTTT
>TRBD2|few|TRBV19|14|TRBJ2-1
CASTRGTSSGEQFF
TGTGCCAGTACTCGGGGGACTAGCAGCGGTGAGCAGTTCTTC
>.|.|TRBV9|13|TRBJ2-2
CASSVGGSGELFF
TGTGCCAGCAGCGTAGGTGGGTCCGGGGAGCTGTTTTTT
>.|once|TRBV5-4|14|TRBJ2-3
CASTRGGTTDTQYF
TGTGCCAGCACCAGGGGAGGGACTACAGATACGCAGTATTTT
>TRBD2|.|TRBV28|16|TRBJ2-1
CASSRLAGGLGNEQFF
TGTGCCAGCAGTAGACTAGCGGGAGGTCTAGGGAATGAGCAGTTCTTC
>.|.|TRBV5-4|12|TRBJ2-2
CASSLDAGELFF
TGTGCCAGCAGCTTGGACGCCGGGGAGCTGTTTTTT
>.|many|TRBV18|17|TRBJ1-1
CASSPRVLGETITEAFF
TGTGCCAGCTCACCACGGGTTCTTGGGGAGACGATCACTGAAGCTTTCTTT
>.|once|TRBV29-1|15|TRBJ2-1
CSVTTGTRNYNEQFF
TGCAGCGTTACAACAGGAACAAGGAATTACAATGAGCAGTTCTTC
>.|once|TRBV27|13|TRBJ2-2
CASTGAAFGELFF
TGTGCCAGCACCGGGGCCGCCTTCGGGGAGCTGTTTTTT
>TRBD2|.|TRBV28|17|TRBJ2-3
CASSPTSGRASTDTQYF
TGTGCCAGCAGTCCAACTAGCGGGAGGGCCTCCACAGATACGCAGTATTTT
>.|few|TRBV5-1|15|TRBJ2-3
CASSLGQASTDTQYF
TGCGCCAGCAGCTTGGGGCAGGCTAGCACAGATACGCAGTATTTT
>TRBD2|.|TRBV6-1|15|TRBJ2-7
CASSAGGQGSYEQYF
TGTGCCAGCAGTGCGGGAGGGCAAGGGTCCTACGAGCAGTACTTC